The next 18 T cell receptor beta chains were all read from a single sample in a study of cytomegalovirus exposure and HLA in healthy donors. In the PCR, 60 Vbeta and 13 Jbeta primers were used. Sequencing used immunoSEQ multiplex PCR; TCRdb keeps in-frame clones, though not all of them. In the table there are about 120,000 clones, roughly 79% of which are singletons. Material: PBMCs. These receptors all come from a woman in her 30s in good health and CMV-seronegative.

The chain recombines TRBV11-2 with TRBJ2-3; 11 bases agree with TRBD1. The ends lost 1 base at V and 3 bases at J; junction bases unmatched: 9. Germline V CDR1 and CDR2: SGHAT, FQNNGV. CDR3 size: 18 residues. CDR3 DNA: TGTGCCAGCAGCTTAGCGGGACAGGGGGTTAGCGGGACAGATACGCAGTATTTT. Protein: CASSLAGQGVSGTDTQYF.

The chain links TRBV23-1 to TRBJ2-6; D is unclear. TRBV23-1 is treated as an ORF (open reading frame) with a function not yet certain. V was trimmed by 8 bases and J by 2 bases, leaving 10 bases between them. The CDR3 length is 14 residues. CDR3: CASLLPPGANVLTF. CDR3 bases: TGCGCCAGCCTTCTCCCCCCTGGGGCCAACGTCCTGACTTTC.

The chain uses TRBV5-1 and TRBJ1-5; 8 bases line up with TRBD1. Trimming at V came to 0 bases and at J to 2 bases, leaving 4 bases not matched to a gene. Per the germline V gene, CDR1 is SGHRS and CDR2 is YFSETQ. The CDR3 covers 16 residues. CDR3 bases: TGCGCCAGCAGCTTGGGCGGACAGGGAGGCAATCAGCCCCAGCATTTT. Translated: CASSLGGQGGNQPQHF. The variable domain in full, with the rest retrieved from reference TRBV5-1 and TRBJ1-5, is KAGVTQTPRYLIKTRGQQVTLSCSPISGHRSVSWYQQTPGQGLQFLFEYFSETQRNKGNFPGRFSGRQFSNSRSEMNVSTLELGDSALYLCASSLGGQGGNQPQHFGDGTRLSIL.

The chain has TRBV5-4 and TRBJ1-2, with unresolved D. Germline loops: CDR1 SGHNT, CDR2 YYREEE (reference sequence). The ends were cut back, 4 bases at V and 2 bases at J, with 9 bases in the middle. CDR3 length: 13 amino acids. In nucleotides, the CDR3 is TGTGCCAGCAGCGATCGGGAAAACTATGGCTACACCTTC. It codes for CASSDRENYGYTF. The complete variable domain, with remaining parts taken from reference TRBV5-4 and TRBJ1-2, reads ETGVTQSPTHLIKTRGQQVTLRCSSQSGHNTVSWYQQALGQGPQFIFQYYREEENGRGNFPPRFSGLQFPNYSSELNVNALELDDSALYLCASSDRENYGYTFGSGTRLTVV.

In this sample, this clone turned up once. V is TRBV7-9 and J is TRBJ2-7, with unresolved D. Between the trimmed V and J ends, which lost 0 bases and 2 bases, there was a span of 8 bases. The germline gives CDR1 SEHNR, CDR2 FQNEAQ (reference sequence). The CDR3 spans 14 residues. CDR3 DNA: TGTGCCAGCAGCTTAGCGTCCCCTACCTACGAGCAGTACTTC. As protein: CASSLASPTYEQYF. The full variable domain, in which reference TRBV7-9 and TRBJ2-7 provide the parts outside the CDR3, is DTGVSQNPRHKITKRGQNVTFRCDPISEHNRLYWYRQTLGQGPEFLTYFQNEAQLEKSRLLSDRFSAERPKGSFSTLEIQRTEQGDSAMYLCASSLASPTYEQYFGPGTRLTVT.

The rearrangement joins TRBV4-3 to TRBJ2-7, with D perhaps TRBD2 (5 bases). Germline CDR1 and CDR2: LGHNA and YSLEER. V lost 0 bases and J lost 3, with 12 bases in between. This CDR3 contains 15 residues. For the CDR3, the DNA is TGCGCCAGCAGCCAAGATCTCAGCCGGGACTACGAGCAGTACTTC. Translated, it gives CASSQDLSRDYEQYF.

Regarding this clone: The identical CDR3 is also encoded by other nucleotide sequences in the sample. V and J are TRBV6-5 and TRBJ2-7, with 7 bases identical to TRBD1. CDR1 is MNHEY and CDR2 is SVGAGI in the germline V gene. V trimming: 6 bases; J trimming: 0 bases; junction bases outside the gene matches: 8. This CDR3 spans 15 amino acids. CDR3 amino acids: CASRRQGAFSYEQYF. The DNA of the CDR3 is TGTGCCAGCAGGCGACAGGGCGCCTTCTCCTACGAGCAGTACTTC.

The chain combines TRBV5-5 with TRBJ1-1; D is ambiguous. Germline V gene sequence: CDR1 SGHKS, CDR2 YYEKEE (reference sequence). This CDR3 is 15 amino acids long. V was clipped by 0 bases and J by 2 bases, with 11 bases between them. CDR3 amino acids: CASSLELPLNTEAFF. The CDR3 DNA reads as TGTGCCAGCAGCTTGGAACTGCCCCTTAACACTGAAGCTTTCTTT. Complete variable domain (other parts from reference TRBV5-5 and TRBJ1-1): DAGVTQSPTHLIKTRGQQVTLRCSPISGHKSVSWYQQVLGQGPQFIFQYYEKEERGRGNFPDRFSARQFPNYSSELNVNALLLGDSALYLCASSLELPLNTEAFFGQGTRLTVV.

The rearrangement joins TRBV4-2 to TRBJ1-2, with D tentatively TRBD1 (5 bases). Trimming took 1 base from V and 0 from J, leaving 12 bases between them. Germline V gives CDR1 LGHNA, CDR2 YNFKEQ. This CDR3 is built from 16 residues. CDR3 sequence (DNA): TGTGCCAGCAGCCAAGGGGGCCAGGCGACTAACTATGGCTACACCTTC. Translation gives CASSQGGQATNYGYTF.

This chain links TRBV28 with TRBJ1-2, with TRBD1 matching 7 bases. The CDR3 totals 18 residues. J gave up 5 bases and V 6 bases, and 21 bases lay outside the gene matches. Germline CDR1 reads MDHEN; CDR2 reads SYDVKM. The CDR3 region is CASRTYSGLSPGGYGYTF. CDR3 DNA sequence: TGTGCCAGCAGAACATATTCGGGGCTCAGTCCAGGGGGGTATGGCTACACCTTC.

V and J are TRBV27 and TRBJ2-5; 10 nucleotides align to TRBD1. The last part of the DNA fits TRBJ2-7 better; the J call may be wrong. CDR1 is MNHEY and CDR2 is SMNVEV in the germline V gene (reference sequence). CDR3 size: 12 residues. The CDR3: CASTDRGHEQYF. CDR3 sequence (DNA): TGTGCCAGCACTGACAGGGGGCACGAGCAGTACTTC.

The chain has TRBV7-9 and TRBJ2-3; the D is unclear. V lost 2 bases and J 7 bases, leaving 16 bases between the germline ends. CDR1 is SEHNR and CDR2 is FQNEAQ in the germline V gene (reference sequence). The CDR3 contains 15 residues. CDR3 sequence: CASSLPASSQYTQYF. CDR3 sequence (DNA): TGTGCCAGCAGCTTACCCGCGAGTTCGCAATATACGCAGTATTTT. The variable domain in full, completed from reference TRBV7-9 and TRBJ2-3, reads DTGVSQNPRHKITKRGQNVTFRCDPISEHNRLYWYRQTLGQGPEFLTYFQNEAQLEKSRLLSDRFSAERPKGSFSTLEIQRTEQGDSAMYLCASSLPASSQYTQYFGPGTRLTVL.

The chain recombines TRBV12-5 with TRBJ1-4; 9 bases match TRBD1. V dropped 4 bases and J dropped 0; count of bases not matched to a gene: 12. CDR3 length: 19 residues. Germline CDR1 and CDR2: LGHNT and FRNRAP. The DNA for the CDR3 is TGTGCTAGTGGTTACCCCGGGACAGGGTATCCTTCAACTAATGAAAAACTGTTTTTT. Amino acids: CASGYPGTGYPSTNEKLFF.

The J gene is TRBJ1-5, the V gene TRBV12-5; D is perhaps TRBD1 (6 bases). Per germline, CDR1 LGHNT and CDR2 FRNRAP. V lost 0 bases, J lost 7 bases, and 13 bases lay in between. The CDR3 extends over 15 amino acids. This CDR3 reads CASGLVLSRGQPQHF. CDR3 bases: TGTGCTAGTGGTTTGGTACTTAGCAGGGGACAGCCCCAGCATTTT.

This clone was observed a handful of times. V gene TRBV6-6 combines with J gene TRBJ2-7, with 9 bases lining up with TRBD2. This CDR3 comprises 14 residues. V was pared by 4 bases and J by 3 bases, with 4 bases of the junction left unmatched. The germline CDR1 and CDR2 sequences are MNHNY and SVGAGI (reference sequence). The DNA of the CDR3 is TGTGCCAGCAGTTGGCGGGAGGGATTCTACGAGCAGTACTTC. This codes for CASSWREGFYEQYF.

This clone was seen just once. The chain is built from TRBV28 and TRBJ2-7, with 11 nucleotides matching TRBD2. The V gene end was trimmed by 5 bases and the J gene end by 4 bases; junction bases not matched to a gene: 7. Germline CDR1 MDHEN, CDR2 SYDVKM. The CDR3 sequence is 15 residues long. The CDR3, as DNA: TGTGCCAGCAGTGCCCGACTAGCGGGAACGTACGAGCAGTACTTC. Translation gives CASSARLAGTYEQYF.

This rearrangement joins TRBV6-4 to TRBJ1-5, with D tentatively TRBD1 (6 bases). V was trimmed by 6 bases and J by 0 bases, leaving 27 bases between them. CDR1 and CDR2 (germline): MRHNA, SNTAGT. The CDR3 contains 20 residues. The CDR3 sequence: CASRGRGRGRIDYSNQPQHF. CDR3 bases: TGTGCCAGCAGGGGCAGGGGAAGAGGCCGGATAGACTATAGCAATCAGCCCCAGCATTTT.

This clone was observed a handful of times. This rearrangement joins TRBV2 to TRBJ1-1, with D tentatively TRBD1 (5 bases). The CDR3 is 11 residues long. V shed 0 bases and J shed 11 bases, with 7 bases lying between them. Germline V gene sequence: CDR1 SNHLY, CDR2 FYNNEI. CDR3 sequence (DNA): TGTGCCAGCAGTGAAGCGGGGCCGGCTTTCTTT. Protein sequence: CASSEAGPAFF.